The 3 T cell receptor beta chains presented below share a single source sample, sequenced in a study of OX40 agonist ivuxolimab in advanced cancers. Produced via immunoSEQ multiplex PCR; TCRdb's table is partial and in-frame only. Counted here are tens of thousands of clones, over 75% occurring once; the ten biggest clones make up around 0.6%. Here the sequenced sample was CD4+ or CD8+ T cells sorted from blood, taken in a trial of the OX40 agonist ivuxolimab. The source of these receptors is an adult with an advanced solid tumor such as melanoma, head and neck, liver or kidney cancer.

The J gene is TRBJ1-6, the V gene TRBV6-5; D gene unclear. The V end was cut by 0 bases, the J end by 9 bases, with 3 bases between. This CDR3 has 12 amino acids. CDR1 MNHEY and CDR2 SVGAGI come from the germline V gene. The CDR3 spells CASSYSASPLHF. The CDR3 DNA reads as TGTGCCAGCAGTTACTCGGCTTCACCCCTCCACTTT.

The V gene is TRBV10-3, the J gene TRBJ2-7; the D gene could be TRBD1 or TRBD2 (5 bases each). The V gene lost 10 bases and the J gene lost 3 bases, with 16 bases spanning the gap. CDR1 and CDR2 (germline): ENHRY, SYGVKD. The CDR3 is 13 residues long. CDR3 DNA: TGTGCCACCCATCTAGGGGAGAGCTACGAGCAGTACTTC. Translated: CATHLGESYEQYF.

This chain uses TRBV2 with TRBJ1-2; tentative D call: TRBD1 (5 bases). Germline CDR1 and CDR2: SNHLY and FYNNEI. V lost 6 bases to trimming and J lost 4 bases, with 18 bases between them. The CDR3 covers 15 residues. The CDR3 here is CASSPGMYGFYGYTF. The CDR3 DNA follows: TGTGCCAGCAGCCCAGGGATGTATGGGTTCTATGGCTACACCTTC.